Listed below are T cell receptor beta chains from one sample, sequenced in a study of T cells in Graves' hyperthyroidism and ophthalmopathy. Via MiXCR, TCRdb re-called the multiplex PCR reads, giving one row per CDR3 protein. The table records roughly 600,000 distinct CDR3 sequences, more than 12% of them present only once. Sample: blood. These receptors all stem from a woman in her forties or fifties with Graves' ophthalmopathy. The CDR3 runs from the conserved cysteine through the conserved F or W. A D gene is named only where the DNA matches it firmly. Not every row has a clone size; where given, it reads once, few, many or a size class.

CASSLDRLGTSGSYNEQFF,TGTGCCAGCAGCTTAGATAGGTTGGGGACTAGCGGGAGCTACAATGAGCAGTTCTTC,many,TRBJ2-1,TRBV11-3,TRBD2
CASSTGGSSYNEQFF,TGTGCCAGCAGCACGGGGGGGAGCTCCTACAATGAGCAGTTCTTC,many,TRBJ2-1,TRBV7-2,TRBD2
CASSVDPGDTEAFF,TGTGCCAGCAGCGTAGACCCGGGAGACACTGAAGCTTTCTTT,many,TRBJ1-1,TRBV9,NA
CASSPSRTNEQFF,TGTGCCAGTAGTCCATCTAGAACCAATGAGCAGTTCTTC,few,TRBJ2-1,TRBV19,NA
CASSGLGGRWEEHADTQYF,TGTGCCAGCAGCGGCTTAGGGGGCAGATGGGAGGAGCACGCAGATACGCAGTATTTT,NA,TRBJ2-3,TRBV7-9,NA
CAWRKGNQPQHF,TGTGCCTGGAGAAAAGGCAATCAGCCCCAGCATTTT,many,TRBJ1-5,TRBV30,NA
CASSFLDRDTYEQYF,TGTGCCAGCAGTTTTTTGGACAGGGATACCTACGAGCAGTACTTC,many,TRBJ2-7,TRBV28,TRBD1
CASSLGGQGTEAFF,TGCGCCAGCAGCTTGGGGGGACAGGGGACTGAAGCTTTCTTT,many,TRBJ1-1,TRBV5-1,TRBD1
CASSLGVAGGGGDEQFF,TGTGCCAGCAGTTTAGGAGTAGCGGGGGGGGGAGGAGATGAGCAGTTCTTC,many,TRBJ2-1,TRBV27,TRBD2
CASSGRDSGNSPLHF,TGTGCCAGCAGCGGTCGGGACAGTGGGAATTCACCCCTCCACTTT,NA,TRBJ1-6,TRBV7-8,TRBD1
CASSQERVGQGNYEQYF,TGTGCCAGCAGCCAAGAAAGGGTGGGACAGGGTAACTACGAGCAGTACTTC,NA,TRBJ2-7,TRBV4-2,TRBD1
CAWCGGTTEAFF,TGTGCCTGGTGTGGGGGTACTACTGAAGCTTTCTTT,many,TRBJ1-1,TRBV30,NA
CASSLSHAYEQYF,TGTGCCAGCAGTTTATCCCATGCCTACGAGCAGTACTTC,many,TRBJ2-7,TRBV27,NA
CASSHPRAGGTDTQYF,TGCGCCAGCAGCCACCCAAGGGCGGGGGGCACAGATACGCAGTATTTT,NA,TRBJ2-3,TRBV4-3,TRBD2
CASSQVGGEQFF,TGTGCCAGCAGCCAAGTCGGGGGTGAGCAGTTCTTC,many,TRBJ2-1,TRBV3-1,NA
CASSRDGQVWEKLFF,TGTGCCAGCAGCCGAGATGGACAGGTTTGGGAAAAACTGTTTTTT,NA,TRBJ1-4,TRBV12-3/TRBV12-4,TRBD1
CASSLALGLAGNYEQYF,TGTGCCAGCAGTCTTGCCCTGGGACTAGCGGGTAACTACGAGCAGTACTTC,many,TRBJ2-7,TRBV28,TRBD2
CASSPRTADTGELFF,TGTGCCAGCAGCCCCCGGACTGCTGACACCGGGGAGCTGTTTTTT,many,TRBJ2-2,TRBV9,NA
CASSLRTSGTGEQFF,TGTGCCAGCAGTTTACGGACTAGCGGGACGGGTGAGCAGTTCTTC,many,TRBJ2-1,TRBV27,TRBD2
CASSIAPPVAEQFF,TGTGCCAGTAGTATAGCCCCGCCGGTAGCTGAGCAGTTCTTC,NA,TRBJ2-1,TRBV19,NA
CSALTLAGDYNEQFF,TGCAGTGCTCTCACACTAGCGGGAGACTACAATGAGCAGTTCTTC,many,TRBJ2-1,TRBV20-1,TRBD2
CASTPLAGAAGELFF,TGTGCCAGCACGCCTTTAGCGGGAGCGGCCGGGGAGCTGTTTTTT,NA,TRBJ2-2,TRBV6-1,TRBD2
CASSLGGTGTNIEQFF,TGCGCCAGCAGCTTGGGGGGGACAGGGACTAATATTGAGCAGTTCTTC,NA,TRBJ2-1,TRBV5-1,TRBD1
CASSPIAGTYNEQFF,TGTGCCAGCTCACCAATTGCGGGAACTTACAATGAGCAGTTCTTC,many,TRBJ2-1,TRBV18,NA
CASKLTKSTDTQYF,TGTGCCAGCAAGCTGACGAAAAGCACAGATACGCAGTATTTT,many,TRBJ2-3,TRBV7-6,NA
CASSPTDPDTQYF,TGTGCCAGCAGCCCCACGGACCCAGATACGCAGTATTTT,NA,TRBJ2-3,TRBV7-3,NA
CASSPKRLAGALIKIVPTGGQYF,TGTGCCAGCAGCCCAAAGCGACTAGCGGGAGCGCTAATTAAAATCGTCCCTACCGGGGGGCAGTACTTC,many,TRBJ2-7,TRBV6-9,TRBD2
CASSEIGYGTLTYEQYF,TGTGCCAGCAGTGAAATAGGGTATGGGACGCTGACCTACGAGCAGTACTTC,many,TRBJ2-7,TRBV6-1,NA
CASSKKHTTSLNYGYTF,TGTGCCAGCAGTAAGAAGCATACAACAAGTCTTAACTATGGCTACACCTTC,many,TRBJ1-2,TRBV28,NA
CASSLMGNSGANVLTF,TGTGCCAGCAGTTTGATGGGAAACTCTGGGGCCAACGTCCTGACTTTC,many,TRBJ2-6,TRBV27,NA
CSARDLVRGTDTQYF,TGCAGTGCTAGAGATCTGGTGAGGGGCACAGATACGCAGTATTTT,few,TRBJ2-3,TRBV20-1,NA
CASSVGTSGSSPDTQYF,TGTGCCAGCAGCGTAGGTACTAGCGGGAGTAGTCCAGATACGCAGTATTTT,NA,TRBJ2-3,TRBV9,TRBD2
CASRFGGAQETQYF,TGTGCCAGCAGGTTTGGGGGGGCGCAAGAGACCCAGTACTTC,many,TRBJ2-5,TRBV11-2,NA
CAIRARAGEEQFF,TGTGCCATCAGAGCTAGAGCGGGAGAAGAGCAGTTCTTC,few,TRBJ2-1,TRBV10-3,TRBD2
CASSPPDRYTYEQYF,TGTGCCAGCTCACCACCGGACAGGTACACCTACGAGCAGTACTTC,many,TRBJ2-7,TRBV18,TRBD1
CASSLDRGLAIDEQFF,TGTGCCAGCAGCTTAGATAGGGGACTAGCGATCGATGAGCAGTTCTTC,many,TRBJ2-1,TRBV11-2,TRBD2
CASSEKALSGNTIYF,TGTGCCAGCAGTGAAAAGGCCTTATCTGGAAACACCATATATTTT,many,TRBJ1-3,TRBV6-1,NA
CASSLRGRGETQYF,TGTGCCAGCAGTTTAAGGGGGAGAGGAGAGACCCAGTACTTC,medium-sized,TRBJ2-5,TRBV28,NA
CASSHTPGNNQPQHF,TGTGCCAGCAGCCACACCCCCGGGAACAATCAGCCCCAGCATTTT,many,TRBJ1-5,TRBV3-1,NA
CASSSQNTGELFF,TGCGCCAGCAGCTCCCAGAACACCGGGGAGCTGTTTTTT,many,TRBJ2-2,TRBV5-1,NA
CASSSLTSGKGYNEQFF,TGTGCCAGCAGTTCCCTGACTAGCGGGAAAGGTTACAATGAGCAGTTCTTC,few,TRBJ2-1,TRBV6-1,TRBD2
CSAGRDSNEQFF,TGCAGCGCCGGAAGGGACAGTAATGAGCAGTTCTTC,few,TRBJ2-1,TRBV29-1,TRBD1
CASSLVLGGVETQYF,TGTGCCAGCAGCTTAGTCCTAGGGGGAGTCGAGACCCAGTACTTC,NA,TRBJ2-5,TRBV5-6,NA
CASSYSTTGVYYEQYF,TGTGCCAGCAGTTACTCAACGACAGGGGTCTACTACGAGCAGTACTTC,many,TRBJ2-7,TRBV6-5,TRBD1
CASSLALPGGGPDTQYF,TGTGCCAGCAGCTTAGCCCTGCCGGGAGGGGGACCGGATACGCAGTATTTT,many,TRBJ2-3,TRBV7-2,TRBD2
CASRNSESETQYF,TGTGCCAGCAGAAATAGTGAGTCGGAGACCCAGTACTTC,many,TRBJ2-5,TRBV27,NA
CASSLYRNYEQYF,TGTGCCAGCAGTTTGTACAGGAACTACGAGCAGTACTTC,many,TRBJ2-7,TRBV28,NA
CASKGLGGNYGYTF,TGTGCCAGCAAAGGGTTGGGCGGGAACTATGGCTACACCTTC,many,TRBJ1-2,TRBV9,NA
CASSIDENRPYEQYF,TGTGCCAGTAGTATAGACGAGAACAGGCCCTACGAGCAGTACTTC,many,TRBJ2-7,TRBV19,NA
CSAQGPLMNTEAFF,TGCAGCGCCCAGGGGCCGCTAATGAACACTGAAGCTTTCTTT,few,TRBJ1-1,TRBV29-1,NA
CASRDSTNYGYTF,TGTGCCAGCAGAGACAGTACTAACTATGGCTACACCTTC,many,TRBJ1-2,TRBV2,NA
CASSVRGGDTQYF,TGCGCCAGCAGCGTGCGGGGGGGGGATACGCAGTATTTT,few,TRBJ2-3,TRBV4-1,TRBD2